This TCR beta chain was captured by sequencing in a study of identical twins. Ten or more counts support this clonotype. TCRdb re-called the 5' RACE reads with MiXCR, one entry per CDR3 protein. The sample has 400,000 to 550,000 distinct CDR3 sequences; approximately 24% are singletons. Germline V gene lookup returns CDR1 SQVTM and CDR2 ANQGSEA. V was pared by 3 bases and J by 8 bases, with 11 bases between. The CDR3 sequence is 12 residues long. These data also formed part of another study, on T cells expressing NK-cell markers.

This sequence joins TRBV29-1 and TRBJ2-1; D assignment may be TRBD1 or TRBD2 (5 bases each). Source material: CD4+ T cells sorted from blood. This receptor was identified in a woman aged 18-29 years in good health. DNA of the CDR3: TGCAGCGTTGAGGGGACCCTCGATGAGCAGTTCTTC. This gives the protein CSVEGTLDEQFF.